Shown below are 10 T cell receptor beta chains from a single sample sequenced in a study of CD4+ T cells in melanoma. TCRdb keeps only in-frame clones here, not all; method: immunoSEQ multiplex PCR. Among roughly 50,000 clones, roughly nine tenths were seen once, and the ten largest hold about 11%. Specimen: peripheral blood. These receptors were collected from a human donor with melanoma.

The chain recombines TRBV28 with TRBJ2-3; a possible D gene is TRBD2 (6 bases). The germline V and J ends were trimmed by 10 bases and 1 base, with 9 bases remaining between them. The CDR3 is 12 residues long. Germline CDR1 reads MDHEN; CDR2 reads SYDVKM. The CDR3: CATAGRTDTQYF. For the CDR3, the DNA is TGTGCCACCGCGGGGCGCACAGATACGCAGTATTTT.

V usage is TRBV7-3 and J usage is TRBJ2-1, with a weak D call TRBD1 (5 bases). CDR1 is SGHTA and CDR2 is FQGTGA in the germline V gene. This CDR3 is 15 amino acids long. Trimming took 1 base from V and 0 from J, leaving 7 bases between them. In DNA form, the CDR3 reads TGTGCCAGCAGCTTAAGCCAGGGCTCCTACAATGAGCAGTTCTTC. Translated: CASSLSQGSYNEQFF.

The rearrangement links TRBV7-2 to TRBJ2-5; 7 bases fit TRBD1. V trimming: 4 bases; J trimming: 1 base; junction bases outside the gene matches: 3. Per the germline V gene, CDR1 is SGHTA and CDR2 is FQGNSA. CDR3 length equals 14 residues. The CDR3 nucleotides read TGTGCCAGCAGCTACAAGGGGGCCCAAGAGACCCAGTACTTC. Translation gives CASSYKGAQETQYF. Full variable domain (outside the CDR3, taken from reference TRBV7-2 and TRBJ2-5): GAGVSQSPSNKVTEKGKDVELRCDPISGHTALYWYRQSLGQGLEFLIYFQGNSAPDKSGLPSDRFSAERTGGSVSTLTIQRTQQEDSAVYLCASSYKGAQETQYFGPGTRLLVL.

This clone was observed a single time. At one end the junction does not follow the germline gene, possibly because of a read error. The genes are TRBV27 and TRBJ2-2; unclear D gene. The V gene's germline CDR1 is MNHEY and CDR2 SMNVEV (reference sequence). The CDR3 contains 15 residues. The CDR3 DNA reads as TGTGCCAGCGGTTTCGGTACCTCGAACACCGGGGAGCTGTTTTTT. This translates into CASGFGTSNTGELFF.

J is TRBJ1-2 and V is TRBV6-5; the D is unclear. Trimming stripped 0 bases from V and 4 bases from J, with 15 bases between. The germline V gene encodes CDR1 MNHEY and CDR2 SVGAGI. The length of the CDR3 is 16 residues. The CDR3 nucleotides are TGTGCCAGCAGTTACTCCCCTCGGACCGTCATCTATGGCTACACCTTC. This gives the protein CASSYSPRTVIYGYTF.

V and J are TRBV7-6 and TRBJ2-3; D is possibly TRBD2 (6 bases). The germline V gene encodes CDR1 SGHVS and CDR2 FNYEAQ. V lost 4 bases and J 5 bases, leaving 19 bases between the germline ends. This CDR3 spans 16 amino acids. For the CDR3, the DNA is TGTGCCAGCAGCTCCGCGGGGTATGGAGTCGTAGATACGCAGTATTTT. It encodes CASSSAGYGVVDTQYF.

V and J are TRBV29-1 and TRBJ1-1; D gene unclear. Trimming removed 5 bases from V and 3 bases from J, with 16 bases in between. The CDR3 runs to 14 residues. Germline CDR1 SQVTM, CDR2 ANQGSEA. The CDR3 reads CSVSVGDYYTEAFF. Written as DNA, the CDR3 is TGCAGCGTTTCCGTAGGAGACTATTACACTGAAGCTTTCTTT.

This rearrangement joins TRBV7-8 to TRBJ2-5; a weak D match, TRBD1 (6 bases). The end of the DNA fits TRBJ2-7 better, so the J call may be wrong. Germline V CDR1 and CDR2: SGHVS, FQNEAQ. CDR3 size: 13 residues. CDR3 amino acids: CASSAGTSYEQYF. CDR3 nucleotides: TGTGCCAGCAGCGCCGGGACATCATACGAGCAGTACTTC.

V usage is TRBV5-4 and J usage is TRBJ2-2, with D perhaps TRBD2 (7 bases). This CDR3 is built from 16 residues. V shed 4 bases and J shed 4 bases, with 17 bases lying between them. Germline assignment: CDR1 SGHNT and CDR2 YYREEE (reference sequence). The CDR3 DNA reads as TGTGCCAGCAGCCCCCGAGGGGGGGAGAGCACCGGGGAGCTGTTTTTT. This gives the protein CASSPRGGESTGELFF.

V gene TRBV30 combines with J gene TRBJ2-5; D perhaps matches TRBD2 (5 bases). The germline V and J ends were trimmed by 1 base and 5 bases, with 5 bases remaining between them. Germline values: CDR1 GTSNPN, CDR2 SVGIG (reference sequence). CDR3 length equals 11 residues. The CDR3 sequence: CAWSGGETQYF. CDR3 DNA sequence: TGTGCCTGGAGTGGAGGGGAGACCCAGTACTTC.